This is a list of T cell receptor beta chains from one sample in a study of beta chain features in type 1 diabetes. The method was immunoSEQ multiplex PCR; TCRdb's version includes in-frame clones alone and lacks a portion of them. The sample has under 450,000 clones; approximately 16% are singletons. Sequences were obtained from naive CD4+ T cells from blood. These receptors were obtained from a woman between 18 and 30 years old in good health. CDR3s include the opening cysteine and the closing phenylalanine or tryptophan. D genes are given only for firm matches. A clone size is listed for some rows: how often the clone was seen (once, few, many), or a class if it is expanded.

>.|TRBD2|TRBV5-1|TRBJ2-5
TGCGCCAGCAGCTCGACAGGCGGGAGGGGACGAGAGACCCAGTACTTC
CASSSTGGRGRETQYF
>few|.|TRBV14|TRBJ2-7
TGTGCCAGCAGCCAAGGTCCAGGCCCCTACGAGCAGTACTTC
CASSQGPGPYEQYF
>few|TRBD2|TRBV7-9|TRBJ2-7
TGTGCCAGCAGCTTTGCGGGGGCCTACGAGCAGTACTTC
CASSFAGAYEQYF
>.|.|TRBV6-6|TRBJ1-5
TGTGCCAGCAGTTACGTGGCAGTTAGCAATCAGCCCCAGCATTTT
CASSYVAVSNQPQHF
>.|.|TRBV4-3|TRBJ2-2
TGCGCCAGCAGCCAAGAGGGTTCAGGGCCCCCCGGGGAGCTGTTTTTT
CASSQEGSGPPGELFF
>.|TRBD1|TRBV28|TRBJ2-5
TGTGCCAGCAGTTTACCCGTCCCGGGACAGAAAGAGACCCAGTACTTC
CASSLPVPGQKETQYF
>.|TRBD2|TRBV6-6|TRBJ2-7
TGTGCCAGCAGTTACCGGGGAGCGGGAGATCCCGAGCAGTACTTC
CASSYRGAGDPEQYF
>.|.|TRBV27|TRBJ2-7
TGTGCCAGCAGCCGACAGGGAGGATCTGTCTACGAGCAGTACTTC
CASSRQGGSVYEQYF
>few|.|TRBV29-1|TRBJ2-7
TGCAGCGCCCTTGCGGGGACCTCCTCATCCTACGAGCAGTACTTC
CSALAGTSSSYEQYF
>.|.|TRBV4-3|TRBJ1-3
TGCGCCAGCAGCCAAGAGTCGGGAAACACCATATATTTT
CASSQESGNTIYF
>.|.|TRBV19|TRBJ1-2
TGTGCCACTTCTTATGGCTACACCTTC
CATSYGYTF
>few|TRBD2|TRBV18|TRBJ2-1
TGTGCCAGCTCACCAATGAACCTAGCGGGAGTTGACGGTGAGCAGTTCTTC
CASSPMNLAGVDGEQFF
>few|.|TRBV27|TRBJ2-3
TGTGCCAGCAGTTTAAACAGGGCGTCGCGAGATACGCAGTATTTT
CASSLNRASRDTQYF
>few|.|TRBV19|TRBJ2-5
TGTGCCAGTAGTCTCCGGACTGGGCAAGAGACCCAGTACTTC
CASSLRTGQETQYF
>.|.|TRBV30|TRBJ1-2
TGTGCCTGGAGTGGGGGCGCCCATGGCTACACCTTC
CAWSGGAHGYTF
>.|TRBD1|TRBV7-9|TRBJ1-2
TGTGCCAGCAGCGTCGGACAGGGTGGAAACTATGGCTACACCTTC
CASSVGQGGNYGYTF
>.|.|TRBV6-5|TRBJ2-3
TGTGCCAGCAGTTCCCTCTTGGATACGCAGTATTTT
CASSSLLDTQYF
>.|TRBD1|TRBV30|TRBJ2-7
TGTGCCTGGAGGAGACAGGGGGGATTTACCTACGAGCAGTACTTC
CAWRRQGGFTYEQYF
>.|.|TRBV5-6|TRBJ1-5
TGTGCCAGCAGCTCCAGGGGAAGCAATCAGCCCCAGCATTTT
CASSSRGSNQPQHF
>few|.|TRBV7-6|TRBJ2-1
TGTGCCAGCAGCTTAGGAACTAGGAGTGAGCAGTTCTTC
CASSLGTRSEQFF
>few|TRBD2|TRBV18|TRBJ2-7
TGTGCCAGCTCGGGGGGGACTAGCGGCTCCTACGAGCAGTACTTC
CASSGGTSGSYEQYF
>few|TRBD1|TRBV29-1|TRBJ1-1
TGCAGCGTTGTAGGGACAGGCATGAACACTGAAGCTTTCTTT
CSVVGTGMNTEAFF
>.|.|TRBV5-1|TRBJ2-3
TGCGCCAGCAGCTTGGCCATAGATACGCAGTATTTT
CASSLAIDTQYF
>few|.|TRBV7-9|TRBJ2-7
TGTGCCAGCAGCCTAGGAGGGTCGAGGGAGCAGTACTTC
CASSLGGSREQYF
>.|.|TRBV7-3|TRBJ2-2
TGTGCCAGCAGCCGGGACTTCACCGGGGAGCTGTTTTTT
CASSRDFTGELFF
>.|.|TRBV6-5|TRBJ2-7
TGTGCCAGCAGTTACCAAAGGGGAATGAGCTCCTACGAGCAGTACTTC
CASSYQRGMSSYEQYF
>few|.|TRBV6-5|TRBJ2-7
TGTGCCAGCAGTTACTCGGGAGGTGTTGTCCCCTACGAGCAGTACTTC
CASSYSGGVVPYEQYF